What follows describes a single T cell receptor beta chain. Profiled with immunoSEQ multiplex PCR; TCRdb holds only in-frame clones, not every one. This table holds approximately 60,000 clones, around 87% found once. The data belong to a study of technical replicates of blood from a few donors. The source is a human donor in good health. Some clones in this sample may be carry-over from other donors' samples. The sample was PBMCs.

The DNA of the CDR3 is TGTGCCAGCAAACGACTAGCGGGGGGGCCGAGTGAGCAGTTCTTC. Translating it yields CASKRLAGGPSEQFF. The rearrangement uses TRBV2 and TRBJ2-1, with 14 bases that match TRBD2. The CDR3 sequence is 15 residues long. V lost 7 bases and J lost 9; bases outside the gene matches: 8. Germline lookup yields CDR1 SNHLY and CDR2 FYNNEI.